What follows describes a single T cell receptor beta chain. Its target is unknown. The germline V gene has CDR1 LNHDA and CDR2 SQIVND (reference sequence). The J segment lost 2 bases and the V segment lost 4 bases, leaving 5 bases of the junction unmatched. CDR3 size: 14 residues. TCRdb recomputed calls from the reads with MiXCR, one row per CDR3 protein. Counted here are roughly 250,000 distinct CDR3 sequences, around 12% occurring once; the ten biggest clones make up approximately 1.6%. The sample comes from a study of T cell repertoires in cytomegalovirus infection. As for the study in general: Public TCR beta signatures provided an indication of both CMV infection and a matching HLA type. Study-wide points: People with CMV and the relevant HLA were identified by cumulative public TCR beta family frequency. HLA-C-restricted TCR beta clonotypes specific for CMV led the ex vivo response.

Material for sequencing was PBMCs. The clonotype was recovered from a human donor in good health (CMV status not recorded). Some clones in this sample may be carry-over from other donors' samples. The V gene is TRBV19, the J gene TRBJ2-7; 7 nucleotides align to TRBD2. The CDR3 sequence is CASSSGAGTYEQYF. CDR3 DNA sequence: TGTGCCAGTAGTAGTGGAGCGGGAACCTACGAGCAGTACTTC.